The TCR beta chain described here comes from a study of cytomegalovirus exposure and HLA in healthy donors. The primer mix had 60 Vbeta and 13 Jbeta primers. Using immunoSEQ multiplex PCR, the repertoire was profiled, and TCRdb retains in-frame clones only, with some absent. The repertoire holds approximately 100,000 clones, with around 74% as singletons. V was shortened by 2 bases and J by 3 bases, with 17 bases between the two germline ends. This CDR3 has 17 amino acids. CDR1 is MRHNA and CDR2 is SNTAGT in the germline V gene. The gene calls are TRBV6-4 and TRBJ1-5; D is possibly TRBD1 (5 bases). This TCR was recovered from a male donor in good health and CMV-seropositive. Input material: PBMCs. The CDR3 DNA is TGTGCCAGCAGTGACGTAACAGCTCGGGGGACCAATCAGCCCCAGCATTTT. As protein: CASSDVTARGTNQPQHF.